These 29 T cell receptor beta chains share one sample of origin, sequenced in a study of spatial heterogeneity in lung cancer. Regarding time point: sample taken at primary tumor resection. Overall study findings and caveats: One measure, the expanded intratumoral alpha and beta TCR count, tracked tumor mutation counts.

MiXCR, run by TCRdb on the 5' RACE reads, gives a single entry per CDR3 protein. The sample lists around 23,000 distinct CDR3 sequences; about 6.8% were seen once. Their antigens remain unidentified. The sample was lung tumor tissue, taken at surgery. The receptors stem from a male donor with early-stage non-small cell lung cancer.

As regards this clonotype: This clone may be a read error of a much larger clone one base away. This likely comes from a read error, as the CDR3 has no conserved phenylalanine or tryptophan at its end. The chain joins TRBV27 to TRBJ1-5, with 8 positions matching TRBD1. The V segment lost 5 bases and the J segment 7 bases; nucleotides outside the gene matches: 10. Germline CDR1 and CDR2: MNHEY and SMNVEV (reference sequence). CDR3 length: 15 residues. CDR3 protein: CASSPRTGREQPQHL. The CDR3 bases are TGTGCCAGCAGTCCGCGGACAGGGCGAGAGCAGCCCCAGCATTTA.

This clonotype was counted at least ten times. This chain connects TRBV7-6 to TRBJ2-5; the match to TRBD1 covers 7 bases. CDR1 and CDR2 from the germline V gene are SGHVS and FNYEAQ. V lost 5 bases to trimming and J lost 3 bases; unmatched junction nucleotides: 6. The CDR3 is 14 residues long. The CDR3 DNA reads TGTGCCAGCAGCCCTCTGGGACAGAAAGAGACCCAGTACTTC. Translating gives CASSPLGQKETQYF. Using reference TRBV7-6 and TRBJ2-5 for the parts outside the CDR3, the full variable domain is GAGVSQSPRYKVTKRGQDVALRCDPISGHVSLYWYRQALGQGPEFLTYFNYEAQQDKSGLPNDRFSAERPEGSISTLTIQRTEQRDSAMYRCASSPLGQKETQYFGPGTRLLVL.

This clonotype occurred many times. The gene calls are TRBV24-1 and TRBJ2-1, with TRBD2 matching 8 bases. Germline loops: CDR1 KGHDR, CDR2 SFDVKD. V lost 10 bases and J lost 12; bases outside the gene matches: 10. The CDR3 has 12 residues. CDR3 DNA sequence: TGTGCCACGGGCCGGGAGGGCCCCGGGCAGTTCTTC. Protein sequence: CATGREGPGQFF.

This clonotype was seen many times. The chain uses TRBV4-3 and TRBJ2-4, with 12 bases aligning to TRBD2. The CDR3 contains 18 residues. The trim removed 3 bases at V and 5 bases at J, leaving 11 bases unmatched. CDR1 and CDR2 (germline): LGHNA, YSLEER. This CDR3 is CASSQRTSGVTRENIQYF. CDR3 coding DNA: TGCGCCAGCAGCCAGAGGACTAGCGGGGTCACGAGAGAAAACATTCAGTACTTC.

Comments on this clonotype: The junction departs from the called germline gene at one end, perhaps through a read error. V gene TRBV6-6 combines with J gene TRBJ2-7; the D gene is possibly TRBD1 (5 bases). CDR1 and CDR2 (germline): MNHNY, SVGAGI (reference sequence). The CDR3 has 14 residues. Here the CDR3 reads CASSRSAGYSEQHF. The CDR3 DNA is TGTGCCAGCAGTAGGTCCGCAGGGTACTCCGAGCAGCACTTC.

In this sample, this clonotype turned up many times. The rearrangement joins TRBV28 to TRBJ1-2; 9 nucleotides match TRBD1. CDR1 and CDR2 (germline): MDHEN, SYDVKM. Trimming took 6 bases from V and 1 from J; bases not matched to a gene: 9. The CDR3 is made up of 16 amino acids. The CDR3 DNA sequence: TGTGCCAGCAGCCCTCCACAGGGGGCCCATAACTATGGCTACACCTTC. Amino acid sequence: CASSPPQGAHNYGYTF.

This clonotype was found many times. CDR3 in DNA: TGTGCCAGCACTTGGGGTAGCGGGAGTTACGAGCAGTACTTC. This translates into CASTWGSGSYEQYF. The chain couples TRBV7-9 to TRBJ2-7, with 9 positions matching TRBD2. Germline CDR1 reads SEHNR; CDR2 reads FQNEAQ (reference sequence). Losses at the gene ends were 7 bases for V and 4 bases for J; bases not matched to a gene: 8. The CDR3 is made up of 14 amino acids. Looking up the rest from reference TRBV7-9 and TRBJ2-7 gives the full variable domain: DTGVSQNPRHKITKRGQNVTFRCDPISEHNRLYWYRQTLGQGPEFLTYFQNEAQLEKSRLLSDRFSAERPKGSFSTLEIQRTEQGDSAMYLCASTWGSGSYEQYFGPGTRLTVT.

This clonotype was seen repeatedly, ten times or more. V gene TRBV28 combines with J gene TRBJ2-7; D not resolved. The CDR3 has 11 residues. Germline V lookup: CDR1 MDHEN, CDR2 SYDVKM. The V end was cut by 7 bases, the J end by 4 bases, with 8 bases between. The CDR3 spells CASTGPYEQYF. CDR3 bases: TGTGCCAGCACAGGACCTTACGAGCAGTACTTC.

The sample holds many counts of this clonotype. V gene TRBV20-1 combines with J gene TRBJ1-5; D gene ambiguous. Per germline, CDR1 DFQATT and CDR2 SNEGSKA (reference sequence). The CDR3 length is 15 residues. V dropped 4 bases and J dropped 0 bases, with 13 bases sitting between them. The CDR3 DNA sequence: TGCAGTGCTATCAAGACGGATTATAGCAATCAGCCCCAGCATTTT. This encodes CSAIKTDYSNQPQHF.

This clonotype was recorded many times. The CDR3 DNA follows: TGTGCCAGCAGCTTGGGGGAACTGGGCACAGATACGCAGTATTTT. This sequence encodes CASSLGELGTDTQYF. The V gene is TRBV11-2, the J gene TRBJ2-3; D is possibly TRBD1 or TRBD2 (5 bases each). There are 15 residues in the CDR3. Trimming cost V 3 bases and J 1 base, with 11 bases left between them. Germline loops: CDR1 SGHAT, CDR2 FQNNGV.

This clonotype occurred many times. CDR3 in DNA: TGTGCCAGCAGTGGCGGCAGATTGGAGGAGCAGTTCTTC. This codes for CASSGGRLEEQFF. The chain joins TRBV2 to TRBJ2-1; D gene unclear. There are 13 residues in the CDR3. Looked up from germline, CDR1 is SNHLY and CDR2 is FYNNEI. Trimming shortened V by 4 bases and J by 10 bases, and 14 bases separated the two germline ends.

This clonotype was seen many times. The chain joins TRBV5-1 to TRBJ1-1; D is undetermined. V lost 1 base to trimming and J lost 4 bases, with 14 bases between them. CDR1 is SGHRS, CDR2 YFSETQ, per germline. CDR3 length equals 15 residues. In DNA form, the CDR3 reads TGCGCCAGCAGCTTGCTGAGGACCGAGGGCACTGAAGCTTTCTTT. Amino acid sequence: CASSLLRTEGTEAFF. Full variable domain (rest looked up from reference TRBV5-1 and TRBJ1-1): KAGVTQTPRYLIKTRGQQVTLSCSPISGHRSVSWYQQTPGQGLQFLFEYFSETQRNKGNFPGRFSGRQFSNSRSEMNVSTLELGDSALYLCASSLLRTEGTEAFFGQGTRLTVV.

This clonotype was recorded many times. V gene TRBV7-9 combines with J gene TRBJ2-1; no definite D call. The CDR3 sequence is 11 residues long. Germline values: CDR1 SEHNR, CDR2 FQNEAQ (reference sequence). Trimming took 6 bases from V and 5 from J, leaving 5 bases between them. Here the CDR3 reads CASRVDNEQFF. For the CDR3, the DNA is TGTGCCAGCAGAGTAGACAATGAGCAGTTCTTC. Complete variable domain (other parts from reference TRBV7-9 and TRBJ2-1): DTGVSQNPRHKITKRGQNVTFRCDPISEHNRLYWYRQTLGQGPEFLTYFQNEAQLEKSRLLSDRFSAERPKGSFSTLEIQRTEQGDSAMYLCASRVDNEQFFGPGTRLTVL.

The rearrangement uses TRBV11-1 and TRBJ2-4; possible D gene TRBD2, 7 bases. CDR1 is SGHAT and CDR2 is FQDESV in the germline V gene (reference sequence). Trimming shortened V by 0 bases and J by 8 bases, and 20 bases separated the two germline ends. The CDR3 sequence is 17 residues long. In nucleotides, the CDR3 is TGTGCCAGCAGCTTAGCCCCCCCAACCGCGGGGGCCCACATTCAGTACTTC. Translation gives CASSLAPPTAGAHIQYF.

This clonotype was detected a few times. V gene TRBV7-9 combines with J gene TRBJ1-2; tentative D call: TRBD1 (6 bases). The CDR3 totals 14 residues. Germline V gives CDR1 SEHNR, CDR2 FQNEAQ (reference sequence). Trimming pared 4 bases from V and 7 bases from J, leaving 16 bases between. CDR3 coding DNA: TGTGCCAGCAGCTCCTCAGGGGAATCGCCTGGCTACACCTTC. Protein: CASSSSGESPGYTF.

This clonotype was detected ten times or more. The chain recombines TRBV5-1 with TRBJ2-7, with D unclear. V lost 0 bases and J lost 12, with 13 bases in between. This CDR3 is built from 12 residues. CDR1 is SGHRS, CDR2 YFSETQ, per germline. The CDR3 DNA reads TGCGCCAGCAGCTTGGGTGGAGAGGTGGCGTACTTC. It is translated as CASSLGGEVAYF.

This clonotype was recorded at least ten times. The rearrangement joins TRBV20-1 to TRBJ2-3; 10 bases match TRBD2. V dropped 2 bases and J dropped 0; count of bases not matched to a gene: 8. CDR3 length: 17 residues. CDR1 and CDR2 (germline): DFQATT, SNEGSKA (reference sequence). DNA for the CDR3: TGCAGTGCTAGAAGCGGGGGGGCCCGAGGAAGCACAGATACGCAGTATTTT. This codes for CSARSGGARGSTDTQYF.

This clonotype was seen at least ten times. The gene calls are TRBV7-3 and TRBJ2-1; TRBD1 matches at 8 bases. Looked up from germline, CDR1 is SGHTA and CDR2 is FQGTGA. The CDR3 runs 13 residues. The J segment lost 15 bases and the V segment lost 2 bases, leaving 9 bases of the junction unmatched. The CDR3 is CASSLSATGEAFF. In nucleotides, the CDR3 is TGTGCCAGCAGCTTATCTGCGACAGGGGAGGCGTTCTTC.

Many counts were recorded for this clonotype. The rearrangement uses TRBV18 and TRBJ2-3; unclear D gene. This CDR3 contains 13 residues. Germline V gene data show CDR1 as KGHSH and CDR2 as LQKENI. Trimming took off 5 bases at V and 1 base at J, with 7 bases between the two ends. CDR3 coding DNA: TGTGCCAGCTCAAAGACTGGCACAGATACGCAGTATTTT. Protein sequence: CASSKTGTDTQYF.

This clonotype showed up just a few times. The chain is built from TRBV30 and TRBJ2-3; 15 bases map to TRBD2. Germline V gene data show CDR1 as GTSNPN and CDR2 as SVGIG (reference sequence). The CDR3 is 14 residues long. After removal of 7 bases from V and 5 bases from J, the junction contained 4 bases not matched to a gene. CDR3 DNA: TGTGCCTTTGGACTAGCGGGAGGGCTAGATACGCAGTATTTT. It is translated as CAFGLAGGLDTQYF. The whole variable domain, filled in from reference TRBV30 and TRBJ2-3, reads SQTIHQWPATLVQPVGSPLSLECTVEGTSNPNLYWYRQAAGRGLQLLFYSVGIGQISSEVPQNLSASRPQDRQFILSSKKLLLSDSGFYLCAFGLAGGLDTQYFGPGTRLTVL.

The table lists this clonotype with a few counts. The CDR3 sequence: CASSLQSRGSNTGELFF. Here the CDR3 DNA reads TGTGCCAGCAGCTTGCAATCCAGGGGCTCGAACACCGGGGAGCTGTTTTTT. The gene calls are TRBV11-1 and TRBJ2-2, with a possible D match to TRBD1 (6 bases). This CDR3 spans 17 amino acids. Germline V gene lookup returns CDR1 SGHAT and CDR2 FQDESV (reference sequence). Trimming removed 3 bases at V and 0 bases at J, with 14 bases between.

The sample holds many counts of this clonotype. V usage is TRBV27 and J usage is TRBJ2-2, with D tentatively TRBD1 or TRBD2 (5 bases each). Germline V gene lookup returns CDR1 MNHEY and CDR2 SMNVEV (reference sequence). V was pared by 5 bases and J by 0 bases, with 13 bases between. The CDR3 has 16 amino acids. The CDR3 here is CASSPQGRANTGELFF. The CDR3 nucleotides are TGTGCCAGCAGTCCTCAGGGACGGGCGAACACCGGGGAGCTGTTTTTT.

This clonotype has at least ten counts. The gene calls are TRBV28 and TRBJ2-7, with TRBD2 matching over 8 bases. The V and J ends lost 4 bases and 5 bases, in that order; junction bases with no gene match: 10. The CDR3 totals 15 residues. Germline values: CDR1 MDHEN, CDR2 SYDVKM. The CDR3 region is CASSSPAGAIHEQYF. CDR3 bases: TGTGCCAGCAGTTCTCCAGCGGGAGCAATCCACGAGCAGTACTTC.

This clonotype was observed at least ten times. In DNA, the CDR3 is TGCAGTGCTAGGCGGGACAGGGTAGGAGAGACCCAGTACTTC. Protein: CSARRDRVGETQYF. The chain joins TRBV20-1 to TRBJ2-5; TRBD1 agrees at 9 bases. V lost 3 bases and J lost 4; bases outside the gene matches: 6. CDR1 and CDR2 from the germline V gene are DFQATT and SNEGSKA (reference sequence). This CDR3 spans 14 amino acids.

This clonotype has ten or more counts. The rearrangement joins TRBV27 to TRBJ1-5; the D gene is possibly TRBD1 (6 bases). The CDR3 runs 17 residues. CDR1 and CDR2 from the germline V gene are MNHEY and SMNVEV (reference sequence). Trimming took 0 bases from V and 3 from J, leaving 15 bases between them. CDR3 region: CASSLSYDRNYNQPQHF. CDR3 DNA sequence: TGTGCCAGCAGTTTATCTTATGACAGGAACTACAATCAGCCCCAGCATTTT.

This clonotype was counted at least ten times. V usage is TRBV20-1 and J usage is TRBJ2-6; D is perhaps TRBD1 or TRBD2 (5 bases each). V lost 1 base and J lost 2, with 6 bases in between. CDR1 and CDR2 (germline): DFQATT, SNEGSKA (reference sequence). This CDR3 spans 14 amino acids. CDR3 region: CSARVGAGANVLTF. The CDR3 DNA follows: TGCAGTGCTAGAGTGGGGGCTGGGGCCAACGTCCTGACTTTC.

This clonotype was seen at least ten times. The V gene is TRBV12-3 or TRBV12-4, the J gene TRBJ2-1; TRBD2 aligns across 8 bases. The CDR3 contains 15 residues. Trimming took 3 bases from V and 3 from J; bases not matched to a gene: 4. CDR3 region: CASSFGGGVYNEQFF. The CDR3 nucleotides read TGTGCCAGCAGTTTCGGGGGGGGCGTCTACAATGAGCAGTTCTTC.

The V and J genes are TRBV20-1 and TRBJ2-7; 9 bases match TRBD1. Trimming took 5 bases from V and 9 from J; bases not matched to a gene: 17. The CDR3 consists of 15 residues. Germline loops: CDR1 DFQATT, CDR2 SNEGSKA (reference sequence). The DNA of the CDR3 is TGCAGTGCTTTTGAACCCACCGGGACAGGGAACGGGCAGTACTTC. Residues: CSAFEPTGTGNGQYF.

This clonotype was detected many times. The rearrangement joins TRBV7-2 to TRBJ2-3; 10 bases are shared with TRBD2. V was clipped by 6 bases and J by 5 bases; unmatched bases: 8. From germline, CDR1 is SGHTA and CDR2 FQGNSA. This CDR3 is 15 amino acids long. Written as DNA, the CDR3 is TGTGCCAGCAGGAGGACTAGCGGAGCCGGAGATACGCAGTATTTT. Translated, it gives CASRRTSGAGDTQYF.